The present T cell receptor (beta chain) was sequenced within a study of CD8+ T cells in alopecia areata. Study in general: The duration of tofacitinib was 6 to 18 months, with 6 months off drug afterward.

Researchers took lesional scalp punch biopsies and peripheral blood from people who were alopecia areata patients. CDR1 LGHNA and CDR2 YSLEER come from the germline V gene. This CDR3 has 16 amino acids. V lost 1 base to trimming and J lost 4 bases, with 17 bases between them. Study-level findings and limits: Besides other cells, scalp samples also yield sequences of resident alphabeta T cells from normal skin. Patients shared TCRs less clearly than mice did, possibly owing to HLA.

Investigators isolated RNA and reverse transcribed it into cDNA to act as the sequencing template. Sequencing used immunoSEQ multiplex PCR; TCRdb keeps in-frame clones, though not all of them. Among almost 250,000 clones listed, approximately 61% were seen once. For this clone: Its antigen remains unknown.

The chain combines TRBV4-3 with TRBJ2-7; perhaps TRBD2 as D (6 bases). The clonotype originates from a human donor with alopecia areata. Sequenced material: CD4+ T cells sorted from blood, taken at week 0. The CDR3 region is CASSQAFPQRAYEQYF. In DNA, the CDR3 is TGCGCCAGCAGCCAAGCCTTCCCCCAGCGGGCGTACGAGCAGTACTTC.